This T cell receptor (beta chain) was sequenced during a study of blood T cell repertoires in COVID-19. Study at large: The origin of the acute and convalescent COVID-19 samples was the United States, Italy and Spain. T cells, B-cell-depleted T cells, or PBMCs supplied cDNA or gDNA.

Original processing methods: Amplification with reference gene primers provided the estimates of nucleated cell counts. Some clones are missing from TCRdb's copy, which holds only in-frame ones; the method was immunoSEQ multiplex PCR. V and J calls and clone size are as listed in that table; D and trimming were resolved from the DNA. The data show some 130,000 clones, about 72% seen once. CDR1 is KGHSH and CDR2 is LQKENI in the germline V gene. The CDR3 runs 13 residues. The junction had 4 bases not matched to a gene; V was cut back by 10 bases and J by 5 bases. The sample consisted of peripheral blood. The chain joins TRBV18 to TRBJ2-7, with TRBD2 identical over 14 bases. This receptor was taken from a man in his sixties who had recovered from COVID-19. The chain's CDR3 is CATSGLAGDEQYF. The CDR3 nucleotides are TGTGCCACATCGGGACTAGCGGGAGACGAGCAGTACTTC. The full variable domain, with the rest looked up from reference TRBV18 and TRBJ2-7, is NAGVMQNPRHLVRRRGQEARLRCSPMKGHSHVYWYRQLPEEGLKFMVYLQKENIIDESGMPKERFSAEFPKEGPSILRIQQVVRGDSAAYFCATSGLAGDEQYFGPGTRLTVT.